Sequencing of this T cell receptor (beta chain) was carried out in a study of T cell responses to AZD1222 COVID-19 vaccine. J gave up 13 bases and V 7 bases, and 9 bases lay outside the gene matches. CDR3 size: 12 residues. General study results and limits: Mapped onto spike, vaccine-associated CD4 TCRs spanned it and were dominant at 160-218 and 743-854. After two AZD1222 doses, spike-specific TCR breadth and depth rose versus day 0. Repertoire sampling occurred only after the peak T cell response.

For this clone: Its cognate antigen is unknown.

Libraries were prepared by immunoSEQ multiplex PCR; TCRdb keeps only in-frame clonotypes and omits some of them. The table lists over 150,000 clones, about nine tenths of them singletons. This chain uses TRBV12-3 or TRBV12-4 with TRBJ1-5; 8 bases fit TRBD1. Specimen: peripheral blood, collected on day 0 of AZD1222 vaccination. The TCR was taken from an adult in good health. CDR3 in amino acids: CASTLSGGLQHF. Written as DNA, the CDR3 is TGTGCCAGCACCCTCTCAGGGGGCCTTCAGCATTTT.